This note documents a single TCR beta chain sequence. Some clones are missing from TCRdb's copy, which holds only in-frame ones; the method was immunoSEQ multiplex PCR. This table has some 42,000 clones, around 85% appearing once. The germline V gene encodes CDR1 SGHRS and CDR2 YFSETQ. V was clipped by 7 bases and J by 10 bases, with 17 bases between them. The CDR3 has 13 residues. The record originates from a study of blood T cell repertoires in COVID-19. Sequences were obtained from peripheral blood. V usage is TRBV5-1 and J usage is TRBJ2-2; D call uncertain. The TCR sequence derives from a human donor in a cohort sampled during active COVID-19. Written as DNA, the CDR3 is TGCGCCAGCTCCGAAACAGTGGGCGAGGAGCTGTTTTTT. It yields the protein CASSETVGEELFF.